These 11 T cell receptor beta chains share one sample of origin, sequenced in a study of blood T cell repertoires in COVID-19. The method was immunoSEQ multiplex PCR; TCRdb's version includes in-frame clones alone and lacks a portion of them. This sample has approximately 240,000 clones; under 85% occur once, and the top ten carry approximately 4%. Specimen: peripheral blood. The receptors were gathered from a woman between 40 and 55 years old with active or convalescent COVID-19.

The rearrangement uses TRBV7-9 and TRBJ1-3; D might be TRBD1 (5 bases). Trimming removed 7 bases from V and 3 bases from J, with 13 bases in between. The CDR3 consists of 14 residues. Germline CDR1 is SEHNR and CDR2 is FQNEAQ (reference sequence). CDR3: CASTSGGVGNTIYF. The CDR3 bases are TGTGCCAGCACCTCGGGGGGGGTTGGAAACACCATATATTTT.

The rearrangement links TRBV19 to TRBJ1-2; D gene unclear. The CDR3 runs 16 residues. Germline V gene data show CDR1 as LNHDA and CDR2 as SQIVND (reference sequence). Trimming left V 6 bases short and J 7 bases short, with 24 bases between. CDR3 residues: CASRTSTGSQGGGYTF. The CDR3 DNA reads TGTGCCAGTAGAACCTCTACCGGGTCCCAAGGAGGTGGCTACACCTTC.

The J gene is TRBJ1-6, the V gene TRBV7-9, with D unresolved. In germline, CDR1 is SEHNR, CDR2 FQNEAQ (reference sequence). Trimming shortened V by 5 bases and J by 5 bases, and 10 bases separated the two germline ends. This CDR3 region has 14 residues. The CDR3 spells CASSPGVDNSPLHF. Here the CDR3 DNA reads TGTGCCAGCAGCCCCGGGGTGGATAATTCACCCCTCCACTTT.

CDR3 sequence reads: CASSQESGGPWNEQFF. In DNA, the CDR3 is TGCGCCAGCAGCCAAGAGAGCGGGGGGCCGTGGAATGAGCAGTTCTTC. The chain is built from TRBV4-1 and TRBJ2-1, with 9 bases fitting TRBD2. The trim removed 0 bases at V and 7 bases at J, leaving 7 bases unmatched. The CDR3 spans 16 residues. Germline V gene sequence: CDR1 MGHRA, CDR2 YSYEKL.

This clone was detected a few times. This chain joins TRBV2 and TRBJ1-6; the match to TRBD1 covers 11 bases. The CDR3 totals 15 residues. Germline V gives CDR1 SNHLY, CDR2 FYNNEI. V was pared by 7 bases and J by 10 bases, with 9 bases of the junction left unmatched. DNA of the CDR3: TGTGCCAGCACCGGGTGGACAGGGGGCCGGTCACCCCTCCACTTT. This codes for CASTGWTGGRSPLHF.

Only one count was recorded for this clone. V is TRBV30 and J is TRBJ1-2; 8 bases are shared with TRBD1. Germline CDR1 and CDR2: GTSNPN and SVGIG (reference sequence). V was clipped by 3 bases and J by 6 bases; unmatched bases: 3. The CDR3 is 12 residues long. CDR3 coding DNA: TGTGCCTGGAGCAGGGGGCAGAATGGCTACACCTTC. Encoded protein: CAWSRGQNGYTF.

The rearrangement links TRBV12-3 or TRBV12-4 to TRBJ1-2; possible D gene TRBD1, 5 bases. Trimming pared 3 bases from V and 8 bases from J, leaving 13 bases between. The CDR3 length is 13 residues. The CDR3 protein is CASSFSGGGGYTF. CDR3 sequence (DNA): TGTGCCAGCAGTTTCAGCGGCGGGGGAGGCTACACCTTC.

The V and J genes are TRBV11-2 and TRBJ1-2, with TRBD1 as a possible D gene (6 bases). The V end was cut by 2 bases, the J end by 5 bases, with 12 bases between. CDR1 and CDR2 from the germline V gene are SGHAT and FQNNGV. The CDR3 has 14 amino acids. This CDR3 reads CASSLSTGLYGYTF. The CDR3 DNA sequence: TGTGCCAGCAGCTTAAGTACAGGGTTGTATGGCTACACCTTC.

The rearrangement uses TRBV29-1 and TRBJ2-5; 8 bases agree with TRBD1. CDR1 and CDR2 (germline): SQVTM, ANQGSEA. There are 15 residues in the CDR3. V was clipped by 4 bases and J by 5 bases; unmatched bases: 12. The chain's CDR3 is CSVAYRRGLRETQYF. The CDR3 DNA follows: TGCAGCGTTGCTTACCGCAGGGGGCTCCGGGAGACCCAGTACTTC.

The chain has TRBV19 and TRBJ2-1, with 11 positions matching TRBD2. V trimming: 5 bases; J trimming: 4 bases; junction bases outside the gene matches: 4. The CDR3 is 15 amino acids. CDR1 is LNHDA, CDR2 SQIVND, per germline (reference sequence). The CDR3: CASSQLAGVYNEQFF. CDR3 nucleotides: TGTGCCAGTAGTCAACTAGCGGGGGTTTACAATGAGCAGTTCTTC.

This chain uses TRBV11-2 with TRBJ2-1; 10 nucleotides line up with TRBD1. The CDR3 runs to 14 residues. Trimming took 4 bases from V and 9 from J; bases not matched to a gene: 6. Germline loops: CDR1 SGHAT, CDR2 FQNNGV. In DNA form, the CDR3 reads TGTGCCAGCAGCTGGAGACAGGGGGCAAGTGAGCAGTTCTTC. Encoded protein: CASSWRQGASEQFF.